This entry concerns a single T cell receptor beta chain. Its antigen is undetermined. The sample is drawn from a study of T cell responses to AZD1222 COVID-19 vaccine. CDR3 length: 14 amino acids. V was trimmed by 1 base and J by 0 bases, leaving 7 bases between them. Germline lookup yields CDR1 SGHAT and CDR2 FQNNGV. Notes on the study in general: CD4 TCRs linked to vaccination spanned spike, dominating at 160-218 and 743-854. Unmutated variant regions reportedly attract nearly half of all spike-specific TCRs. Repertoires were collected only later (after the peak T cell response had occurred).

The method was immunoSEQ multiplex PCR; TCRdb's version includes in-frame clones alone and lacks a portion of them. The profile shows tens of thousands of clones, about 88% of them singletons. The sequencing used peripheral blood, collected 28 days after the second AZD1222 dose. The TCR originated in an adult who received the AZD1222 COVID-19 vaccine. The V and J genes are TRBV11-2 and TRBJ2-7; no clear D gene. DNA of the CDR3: TGTGCCAGCAGCTTAGGGGGTAGCTCCTACGAGCAGTACTTC. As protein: CASSLGGSSYEQYF.